This TCR beta chain comes out of a study of blood T cell repertoires in COVID-19. The table came from immunoSEQ multiplex PCR; TCRdb's copy has only in-frame clones and leaves some out. The sample holds 200,000 to 300,000 clones, 88% seen once. This CDR3 spans 12 amino acids. In germline, CDR1 is LGHDT, CDR2 YNNKEL (reference sequence). V lost 1 base, J lost 5 bases, and 6 bases lay in between. The chain carries TRBV3-1 (or the pseudogene TRBV3-2) and TRBJ2-7; no definite D call. The specimen was peripheral blood. The TCR comes from a human donor in a cohort sampled during active COVID-19. CDR3 in DNA: TGTGCCAGCAGCCAAGTTTCCAACGAGCAGTACTTC. Protein: CASSQVSNEQYF.